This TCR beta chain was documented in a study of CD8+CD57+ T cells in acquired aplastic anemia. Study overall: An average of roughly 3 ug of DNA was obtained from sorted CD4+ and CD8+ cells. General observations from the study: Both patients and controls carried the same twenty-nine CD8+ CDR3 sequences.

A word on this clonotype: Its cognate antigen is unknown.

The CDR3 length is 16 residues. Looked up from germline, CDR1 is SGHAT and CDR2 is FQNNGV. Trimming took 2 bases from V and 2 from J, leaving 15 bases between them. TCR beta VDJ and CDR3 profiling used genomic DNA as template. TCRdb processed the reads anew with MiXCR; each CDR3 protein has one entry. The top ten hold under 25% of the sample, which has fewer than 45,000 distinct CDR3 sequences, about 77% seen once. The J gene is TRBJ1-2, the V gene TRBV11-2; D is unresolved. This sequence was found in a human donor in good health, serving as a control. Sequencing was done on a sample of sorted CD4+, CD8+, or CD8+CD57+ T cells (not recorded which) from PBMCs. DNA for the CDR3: TGTGCCAGCAGCTTATCCCCCTTGAATGTCAACTATGGCTACACCTTC. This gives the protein CASSLSPLNVNYGYTF. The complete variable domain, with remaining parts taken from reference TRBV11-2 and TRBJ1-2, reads EAGVAQSPRYKIIEKRQSVAFWCNPISGHATLYWYQQILGQGPKLLIQFQNNGVVDDSQLPKDRFSAERLKGVDSTLKIQPAKLEDSAVYLCASSLSPLNVNYGYTFGSGTRLTVV.